What follows is one T cell receptor (beta chain) and its context. This sample is drawn from a study of blood T cell repertoires in COVID-19. Authors' methods: Cell counts per sample came from amplifying reference gene primers. The method was immunoSEQ multiplex PCR; TCRdb's version includes in-frame clones alone and lacks a portion of them. From that table come the V and J calls and clone size; the DNA was used to work out D and trimming. The sample includes a few hundred thousand clones, 75% to 90% of them seen just once. V lost 5 bases to trimming and J lost 6 bases; unmatched junction nucleotides: 7. Per the germline V gene, CDR1 is LNHDA and CDR2 is SQIVND (reference sequence). The CDR3 totals 15 residues. Everyone who took part was roughly 18 to 95 years old, and they came from 24 US areas. For recovered donors of Cohort 3, there were two negative PCRs, clearance, or symptom resolution.

Sequenced material: PBMCs or T cells enriched from blood (not recorded which). The chain couples TRBV19 to TRBJ2-1; TRBD2 agrees at 10 bases. The sequence derives from a man younger than 30 who had recovered from COVID-19. The CDR3 spells CASSQRTSGSNEQFF. CDR3 bases: TGTGCCAGTAGTCAACGGACTAGCGGCTCCAATGAGCAGTTCTTC.